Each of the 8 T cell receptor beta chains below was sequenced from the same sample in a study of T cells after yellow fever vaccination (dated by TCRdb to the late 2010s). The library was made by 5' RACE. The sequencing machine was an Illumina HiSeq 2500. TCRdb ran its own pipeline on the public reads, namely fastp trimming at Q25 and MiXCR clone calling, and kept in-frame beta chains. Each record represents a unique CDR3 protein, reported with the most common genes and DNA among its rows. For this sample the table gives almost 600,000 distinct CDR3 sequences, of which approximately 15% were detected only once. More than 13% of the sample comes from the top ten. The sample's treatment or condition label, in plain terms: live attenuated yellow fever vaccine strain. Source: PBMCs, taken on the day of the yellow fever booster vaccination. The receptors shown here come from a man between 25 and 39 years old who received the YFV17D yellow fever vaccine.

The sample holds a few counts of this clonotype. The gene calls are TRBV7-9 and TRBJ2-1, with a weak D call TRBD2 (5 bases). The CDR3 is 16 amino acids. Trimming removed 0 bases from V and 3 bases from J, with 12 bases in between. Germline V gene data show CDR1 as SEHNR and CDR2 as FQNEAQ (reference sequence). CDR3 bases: TGTGCCAGCAGCTTAGCTGTCAGCGGAAGCTACAATGAGCAGTTCTTC. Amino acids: CASSLAVSGSYNEQFF. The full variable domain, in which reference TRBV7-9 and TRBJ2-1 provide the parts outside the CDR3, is DTGVSQNPRHKITKRGQNVTFRCDPISEHNRLYWYRQTLGQGPEFLTYFQNEAQLEKSRLLSDRFSAERPKGSFSTLEIQRTEQGDSAMYLCASSLAVSGSYNEQFFGPGTRLTVL.

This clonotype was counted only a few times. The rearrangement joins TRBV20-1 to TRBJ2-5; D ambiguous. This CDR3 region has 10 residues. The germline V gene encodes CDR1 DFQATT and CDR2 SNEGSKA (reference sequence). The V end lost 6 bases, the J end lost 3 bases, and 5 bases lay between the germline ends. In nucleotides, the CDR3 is TGCAGTGCAAAAGAAGAGACCCAGTACTTC. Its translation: CSAKEETQYF.

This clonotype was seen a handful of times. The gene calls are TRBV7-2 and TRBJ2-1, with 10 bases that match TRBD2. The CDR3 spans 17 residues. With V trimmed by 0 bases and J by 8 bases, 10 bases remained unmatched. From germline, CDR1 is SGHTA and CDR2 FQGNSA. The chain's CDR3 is CASSLALFTSGMDEQFF. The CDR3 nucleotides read TGTGCCAGCAGCTTAGCGCTTTTCACTAGCGGGATGGATGAGCAGTTCTTC.

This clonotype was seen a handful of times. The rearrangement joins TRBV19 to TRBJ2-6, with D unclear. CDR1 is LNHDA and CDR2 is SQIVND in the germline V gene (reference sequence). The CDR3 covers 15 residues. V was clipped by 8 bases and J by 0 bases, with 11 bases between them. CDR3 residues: CASSHRSSGANVLTF. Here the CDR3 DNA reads TGTGCCAGTTCCCACCGTAGCTCTGGGGCCAACGTCCTGACTTTC.

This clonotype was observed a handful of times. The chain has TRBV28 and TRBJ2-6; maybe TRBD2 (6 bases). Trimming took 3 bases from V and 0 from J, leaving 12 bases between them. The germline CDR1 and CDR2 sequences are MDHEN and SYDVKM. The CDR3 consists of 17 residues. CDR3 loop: CASSLVSGVSGANVLTF. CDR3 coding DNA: TGTGCCAGCAGTTTGGTTAGCGGAGTCTCTGGGGCCAACGTCCTGACTTTC.

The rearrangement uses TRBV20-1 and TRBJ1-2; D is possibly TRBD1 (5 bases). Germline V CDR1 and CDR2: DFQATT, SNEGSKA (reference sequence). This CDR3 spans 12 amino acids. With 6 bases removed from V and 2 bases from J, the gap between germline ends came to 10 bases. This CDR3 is CSAAGLNYGYTF. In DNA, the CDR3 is TGCAGTGCAGCGGGACTGAACTATGGCTACACCTTC.

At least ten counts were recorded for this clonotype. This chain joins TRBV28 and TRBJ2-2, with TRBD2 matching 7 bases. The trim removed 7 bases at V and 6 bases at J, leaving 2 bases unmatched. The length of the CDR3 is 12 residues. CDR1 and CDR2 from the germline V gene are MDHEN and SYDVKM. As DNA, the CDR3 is TGTGCCAGCACAGGGAGGGCCGGGGAGCTGTTTTTT. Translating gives CASTGRAGELFF.

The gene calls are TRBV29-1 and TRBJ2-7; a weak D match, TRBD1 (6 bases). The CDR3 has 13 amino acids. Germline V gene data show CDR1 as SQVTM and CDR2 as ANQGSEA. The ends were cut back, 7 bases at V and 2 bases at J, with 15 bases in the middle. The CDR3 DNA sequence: TGCAGCGCGGGGACATCCTTACCCTACGAGCAGTACTTC. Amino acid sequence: CSAGTSLPYEQYF.